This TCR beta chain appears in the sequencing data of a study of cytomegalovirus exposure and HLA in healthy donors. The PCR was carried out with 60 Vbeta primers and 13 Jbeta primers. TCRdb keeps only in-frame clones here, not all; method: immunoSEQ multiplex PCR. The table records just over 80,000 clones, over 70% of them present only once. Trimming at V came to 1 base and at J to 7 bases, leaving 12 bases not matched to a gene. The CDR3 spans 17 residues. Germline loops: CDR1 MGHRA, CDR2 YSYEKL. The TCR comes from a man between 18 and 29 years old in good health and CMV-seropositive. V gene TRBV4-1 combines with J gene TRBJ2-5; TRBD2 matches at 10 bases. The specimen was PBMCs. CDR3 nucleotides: TGCGCCAGCAGCCAAGTCCCGGGAAGCGGGAGGGCCGGGACCCAGTACTTC. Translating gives CASSQVPGSGRAGTQYF.